The 18 T cell receptor beta chains listed next were all sequenced from one sample in a study of blood T cell repertoires in COVID-19. Assay used: immunoSEQ multiplex PCR; TCRdb lists only in-frame clones, some missing. The sample carries some 490,000 clones, about nine tenths recorded once. The specimen was PBMCs or T cells enriched from blood (not recorded which). These receptors originate from a woman aged 60-75 years who had recovered from COVID-19.

Remarks on this clone: In the same sample, other DNA sequences code for this CDR3. The genes are TRBV18 and TRBJ1-6, with 7 bases that match TRBD1. Germline V gene sequence: CDR1 KGHSH, CDR2 LQKENI. The CDR3 contains 13 residues. The junction had 2 bases not matched to a gene; V was cut back by 4 bases and J by 8 bases. The DNA of the CDR3 is TGTGCCAGCTCACGGACAGGAGATTCACCCCTCCACTTT. This translates into CASSRTGDSPLHF. Filled out from reference TRBV18 and TRBJ1-6, the complete variable domain reads NAGVMQNPRHLVRRRGQEARLRCSPMKGHSHVYWYRQLPEEGLKFMVYLQKENIIDESGMPKERFSAEFPKEGPSILRIQQVVRGDSAAYFCASSRTGDSPLHFGNGTRLTVT.

The chain combines TRBV11-2 with TRBJ1-6, with TRBD1 as a possible D gene (6 bases). The CDR3 is 14 residues long. V shed 2 bases and J shed 9 bases, with 11 bases lying between them. Germline V gene lookup returns CDR1 SGHAT and CDR2 FQNNGV. For the CDR3, the DNA is TGTGCCAGCAGCTTAACCAGGGGTGGTTCACCCCTCCACTTT. As protein: CASSLTRGGSPLHF. The whole variable domain, remainder taken from reference TRBV11-2 and TRBJ1-6, is EAGVAQSPRYKIIEKRQSVAFWCNPISGHATLYWYQQILGQGPKLLIQFQNNGVVDDSQLPKDRFSAERLKGVDSTLKIQPAKLEDSAVYLCASSLTRGGSPLHFGNGTRLTVT.

This chain joins TRBV4-1 and TRBJ1-5; TRBD1 is a possible D gene (5 bases). The germline gives CDR1 MGHRA, CDR2 YSYEKL. The ends were cut back, 3 bases at V and 3 bases at J, with 18 bases in the middle. This CDR3 is 17 amino acids long. The CDR3 protein is CASSHPIGVKDNQPQHF. The DNA of the CDR3 is TGCGCCAGCAGCCATCCCATAGGGGTCAAGGACAATCAGCCCCAGCATTTT.

This chain uses TRBV15 with TRBJ2-7, with a tentative D call TRBD2 (6 bases). Deletions cut 1 base from V and 2 bases from J, with 15 bases between. From germline, CDR1 is LNHNV and CDR2 YYDKDF (reference sequence). The CDR3 is made up of 16 amino acids. The CDR3 DNA reads as TGTGCCACCAGCAGAGGACGGGGGATCCAGGCCTACGAGCAGTACTTC. Its translation is CATSRGRGIQAYEQYF.

The chain is built from TRBV2 and TRBJ1-6, with D perhaps TRBD1 (5 bases). The CDR3 runs 13 residues. Trimming took 4 bases from V and 9 from J, leaving 10 bases between them. CDR1 and CDR2 from the germline V gene are SNHLY and FYNNEI. CDR3 protein: CASSGTLGSPLHF. The CDR3 DNA is TGTGCCAGCAGTGGGACATTGGGTTCACCCCTCCACTTT.

V usage is TRBV4-2 and J usage is TRBJ2-2; 10 positions match TRBD1. CDR3 length: 15 amino acids. CDR1 is LGHNA and CDR2 is YNFKEQ in the germline V gene. V gave up 1 base and J gave up 6 bases; unmatched junction bases: 2. The CDR3 is CASSQVGTGAGELFF. For the CDR3, the DNA is TGTGCCAGCAGCCAAGTTGGGACAGGGGCCGGGGAGCTGTTTTTT.

The V and J genes are TRBV10-3 and TRBJ2-1, with 9 bases lining up with TRBD1. This CDR3 spans 15 amino acids. CDR1 and CDR2 (germline): ENHRY, SYGVKD. V gave up 10 bases and J gave up 5 bases; unmatched junction bases: 12. CDR3 loop: CATSGTGSRNNEQFF. The CDR3 DNA reads as TGTGCCACCTCCGGGACAGGGTCGAGAAACAATGAGCAGTTCTTC.

The chain joins TRBV18 to TRBJ2-1; D call uncertain. Germline CDR1 is KGHSH and CDR2 is LQKENI. The CDR3 runs 17 residues. Trimming stripped 0 bases from V and 0 bases from J, with 12 bases between. The CDR3 coding sequence is TGTGCCAGCTCACCACCGAGAGGAAAGAGCTCCTACAATGAGCAGTTCTTC. Residues: CASSPPRGKSSYNEQFF.

This chain joins TRBV2 and TRBJ2-1; TRBD1 agrees at 9 bases. This CDR3 comprises 15 residues. Germline V gene data show CDR1 as SNHLY and CDR2 as FYNNEI. V lost 7 bases, J lost 2 bases, and 6 bases stayed unmatched. The CDR3 bases are TGTGCCAGCACTCAGGACAGGGGACCCTACAATGAGCAGTTCTTC. Translation gives CASTQDRGPYNEQFF.

This clone was seen more than once but under ten times. The rearrangement joins TRBV4-1 to TRBJ1-6; D gene unclear. Germline CDR1 is MGHRA and CDR2 is YSYEKL. Trimming left V 0 bases short and J 11 bases short, with 5 bases between. The CDR3 covers 12 residues. In nucleotides, the CDR3 is TGCGCCAGCAGCCAAGAGGGCCCACCCCTCCACTTT. Encoded protein: CASSQEGPPLHF.

The rearrangement uses TRBV6-6 and TRBJ1-4; D perhaps matches TRBD1 (5 bases). CDR1 and CDR2 (germline): MNHNY, SVGAGI (reference sequence). The CDR3 sequence is 13 residues long. Trimming took off 8 bases at V and 7 bases at J, with 14 bases between the two ends. The CDR3 here is CASGAGPGEKLFF. The CDR3 coding sequence is TGTGCCAGCGGTGCAGGGCCGGGTGAAAAACTGTTTTTT.

The V call is TRBV10-2, the J call TRBJ1-2; maybe TRBD1 (6 bases). CDR3 length: 13 amino acids. The V and J ends lost 8 bases and 4 bases respectively, with 14 bases between them. The germline V gene has CDR1 WSHSY and CDR2 SAAADI. The CDR3 sequence is CASLPGHPYGYTF. DNA for the CDR3: TGCGCCAGCTTACCGGGACACCCCTATGGCTACACCTTC.

The rearrangement links TRBV28 to TRBJ2-2; the match to TRBD1 covers 8 bases. CDR3 size: 13 residues. Looked up from germline, CDR1 is MDHEN and CDR2 is SYDVKM. This CDR3 is CVGQGANTGELFF. The CDR3 DNA sequence: TGTGTGGGGCAGGGGGCCAACACCGGGGAGCTGTTTTTT.

This chain links TRBV4-1 with TRBJ1-2, with D possibly TRBD1 on 5 matching bases. CDR1 is MGHRA, CDR2 YSYEKL, per germline. Trimming removed 6 bases at V and 8 bases at J, with 19 bases between. The CDR3 totals 14 residues. CDR3 in amino acids: CASRPPGGTGGYTF. CDR3 sequence (DNA): TGCGCCAGCAGGCCCCCGGGGGGGACGGGGGGCTACACCTTC.

The rearrangement links TRBV10-3 to TRBJ1-1; 9 bases match TRBD1. The J segment lost 0 bases and the V segment lost 0 bases, leaving 5 bases of the junction unmatched. The germline V gene has CDR1 ENHRY and CDR2 SYGVKD. The CDR3 runs to 17 residues. The CDR3 DNA is TGTGCCATCAGTGAGTCTAGACAGGGGGGCATGAACACTGAAGCTTTCTTT. It yields the protein CAISESRQGGMNTEAFF.

The chain is built from TRBV7-6 and TRBJ2-7; D is perhaps TRBD1 (6 bases). The CDR3 length is 15 residues. The V end lost 2 bases, the J end lost 4 bases, and 15 bases lay between the germline ends. Germline CDR1 is SGHVS and CDR2 is FNYEAQ. The CDR3 DNA follows: TGTGCCAGCAGCTTATGGGGCCAGGGGCTTTACGAGCAGTACTTC. Translating gives CASSLWGQGLYEQYF.

J is TRBJ1-6 and V is TRBV10-2; 8 positions agree with TRBD1. Germline V gene sequence: CDR1 WSHSY, CDR2 SAAADI. The V segment lost 8 bases and the J segment 5 bases; nucleotides outside the gene matches: 2. The CDR3 spans 13 residues. The CDR3 loop is CASWTGNNSPLHF. DNA for the CDR3: TGCGCCAGCTGGACAGGGAATAATTCACCCCTCCACTTT.

The chain joins TRBV2 to TRBJ1-5; 8 bases agree with TRBD1. After removal of 6 bases from V and 6 bases from J, the junction contained 10 bases not matched to a gene. The CDR3 is 15 amino acids. The germline V gene encodes CDR1 SNHLY and CDR2 FYNNEI. The CDR3 here is CASRTDRVGGQPQHF. As DNA, the CDR3 is TGTGCCAGCAGAACGGACAGGGTAGGAGGTCAGCCCCAGCATTTT.